Detailed here is one TCR beta chain. Its target antigen remains unknown. No clone much larger than this one lies a single base away; base qualities are absent. Genomic DNA was isolated from the sorted cells so that the TCRbeta CDR3 region could be sequenced. The immunoSEQ Assay was used to sequence the TCRbeta CDR3 regions. This immuneACCESS table, as held by TCRdb, lists in-frame sequences with V and J called but not all clones. Of the missing ones, under half trace to an unresolved V gene in checked studies; the others have no known cause. Within this sample are 60,000 to 80,000 clones, with 84% of them counted one time only. The ten most abundant clones make up 1.5% to 2% of the sample. The germline V gene encodes CDR1 MDHEN and CDR2 SYDVKM. The CDR3 runs 14 amino acids, cysteine and phenylalanine included. Only the CDR3 part of the read is kept: 42 bases, read in frame from the first base. Germline trimming: 7 bases from V, 4 bases from J; junction bases outside gene matches: 10.

This sample was taken from a study of OX40 agonist ivuxolimab in advanced cancers. In the study overall: Ivuxolimab was a fully human IgG2 agonistic monoclonal antibody targeting the costimulatory receptor OX40 (CD134). Partial responses occurred in three dose-escalation patients, of whom one had hepatocellular carcinoma and two had cutaneous melanoma. Peripheral TCRbeta sequencing was intended to test whether TCR sequence diversity was altered and clonal T-cell expansion was caused by ivuxolimab. Intravenous ivuxolimab was administered to patients every 2 weeks at six dose levels: 0.01, 0.1, 0.3, 1.5, 3 and 10 mg/kg. Of the 50 or so patients in dose escalation, about 20 had hepatocellular carcinoma, about 15 had melanoma, 9 had renal cell carcinoma and 9 had head and neck cancer. The paper reports the monotherapy dose-escalation portion (N ≈ 50 patients) of the phase I ivuxolimab trial. Patients were allowed to have had prior anti-PD-1, anti-PD-L1 or anti-CTLA-4 therapy, and approximately 37% of the dose-escalation patients had been treated with checkpoint inhibitors. In the dose-escalation cohort, 65% to 90% of patients were male, and the mean age was approximately 60 years, with a range of 23 to 79. Overall study results and their limits: The antigen specificity of the peripheral T cells that underwent clonal expansion was not determined. In partial responders in the 0.1-3.0 mg/kg groups, normalized peripheral clonal expansion was found to be among the lowest, especially among CD8+ T cells. Low levels of normalized T-cell clonal expansion were also seen in some nonresponding patients. After ivuxolimab, expanded clones were on average more numerous among CD8+ T cells than among CD4+ T cells. At doses of 0.1 to 3.0 mg/kg, clonal expansion of both CD4+ and CD8+ T cells in blood was seen between baseline and week 6.

Patients with autoimmune disease history or receiving systemic immunosuppression were excluded from the trial. Peripheral blood for TCR sequencing was drawn from every dose cohort at baseline, at cycle 4 day 1 and at cycle 7 day 1. The samples were taken from a phase I, first-in-human, multicenter, open-label dose-escalation trial of ivuxolimab. Adults with locally advanced or metastatic melanoma, renal cell, hepatocellular, or head and neck squamous cell carcinoma were enrolled in the trial. Before TCR sequencing, CD4+ and CD8+ T cells were separately sorted from peripheral blood. The chain joins TRBV28 to TRBJ2-7, with 7 bases aligning to TRBD2. The sequence was obtained from an adult with an advanced solid tumor such as melanoma, head and neck, liver or kidney cancer. Sequenced here: CD4+ or CD8+ T cells sorted from blood, sampled in a trial of the OX40 agonist ivuxolimab. The CDR3 sequence is CASMGGTTQYEQYF. In nucleotide form, the sequence is TGTGCCAGCATGGGGGGGACTACCCAATACGAGCAGTACTTC.